This T cell receptor (beta chain) was captured in a study of vaccination and CD4 T cells after COVID-19. Treatment specified: roughly 10-day PBMC culture with coronavirus spike peptide pools or control peptides (ViraFEST assay). Cultures used some 2 million PBMCs per well, roughly 9.6 IU/ml IL-2 and 8.5 to 10 ug/ml peptides. The cultures had half their medium swapped for fresh IL-2 medium on days 3 and 7. About this clonotype: What it binds is not known.

With the Oncomine TCR Beta short-read assay, DNA from cultured CD4+ T cells was sequenced. TCRdb reprocessed the PCR reads with MiXCR, giving one entry per CDR3 protein. Here the sample spans around 25,000 distinct CDR3 sequences, roughly 40% being singletons. Trimming left V 4 bases short and J 1 base short, with 9 bases between. The germline V gene encodes CDR1 SGHRS and CDR2 YFSETQ. This CDR3 has 13 amino acids. The sequencing input was CD4+ T cells from blood, cultured in vitro. The sequence came from a human donor who had recovered from COVID-19. The chain has TRBV5-1 and TRBJ2-7, with D uncertain. The CDR3: CASSPLGSYEQYF. In DNA, the CDR3 is TGCGCCAGCAGCCCCCTGGGGTCCTACGAGCAGTACTTC.